The source of this T cell receptor beta chain is a study of vaccination and CD4 T cells after COVID-19. The germline CDR1 and CDR2 sequences are SGHTA and FQGNSA. Trimming left V 5 bases short and J 8 bases short, with 16 bases between. This CDR3 is 15 amino acids long. Sample treatment: approximately 11-day PBMC culture with coronavirus spike peptide pools or control peptides (ViraFEST assay). In the case of this clonotype: Its antigen is as yet unknown.

Sequencing of the DNA from cultured CD4+ T cells was carried out with the Oncomine TCR Beta short-read assay. Using its own MiXCR run on the PCR reads, TCRdb lists one record per CDR3 protein. The sample contains approximately 14,000 distinct CDR3 sequences, approximately 30% of which appear only once. This TCR was sampled from a human donor with COVID-19. J is TRBJ1-6 and V is TRBV7-2, with D possibly matching TRBD1 (6 bases). Sample: cultured CD4+ T cells from blood. For the CDR3, the DNA is TGTGCCAGCAGCCCCGCAGAGGGGGGATATTCACCCCTCCACTTT. This gives the protein CASSPAEGGYSPLHF.